Listed below are T cell receptor beta chains from one sample, sequenced in a study of control samples from healthy donors and cancer patients. The protocol was immunoSEQ multiplex PCR, while the TCRdb copy is restricted to in-frame clones and leaves out a portion. The sample consists of more than 150,000 clones, roughly 93% of them appearing once. Sequenced material: blood. The receptors here all came from a man younger than 30 in good health. Both conserved end residues are part of each CDR3. A D gene is named only where the DNA matches it firmly. The size field is filled for only some rows; it gives once, few, many or a size class.

-	-	TRBJ1-5	15	TRBV5-4	CASSLRPGGDQPQHF	TGTGCCAGCAGCTTGCGTCCCGGGGGGGATCAGCCCCAGCATTTT
-	-	TRBJ2-5	14	TRBV2	CASTQRGVKETQYF	TGTGCCAGCACTCAAAGGGGGGTTAAAGAGACCCAGTACTTC
-	-	TRBJ2-3	15	TRBV5-6	CASSYRVETADTQYF	TGTGCCAGCAGCTACCGGGTCGAAACTGCAGATACGCAGTATTTT
-	-	TRBJ2-3	14	TRBV18	CASSPSTRADTQYF	TGTGCCAGCTCACCCTCGACAAGGGCAGATACGCAGTATTTT
few	-	TRBJ1-6	12	TRBV12-5	CASATSESPLHF	TGTGCTAGTGCCACGTCGGAATCACCCCTCCACTTT
-	-	TRBJ1-2	15	TRBV5-5	CASSLETGPNYGYTF	TGTGCCAGCAGCTTGGAAACGGGGCCGAACTATGGCTACACCTTC
-	TRBD1	TRBJ2-1	17	TRBV24-1	CATSDSRDSSSYNEQFF	TGTGCCACCAGTGATTCTCGGGACAGCAGCTCCTACAATGAGCAGTTCTTC
-	-	TRBJ2-1	14	TRBV3-1/TRBV3-2	CASRRTIGNNEQFF	TGTGCCAGCCGCCGGACTATTGGGAACAATGAGCAGTTCTTC
-	TRBD1	TRBJ2-7	13	TRBV3-1/TRBV3-2	CASSDTGVYEQYF	TGTGCCAGCAGCGATACAGGGGTGTACGAGCAGTACTTC
-	-	TRBJ2-5	14	TRBV9	CASSVGEVRETQYF	TGTGCCAGCAGCGTAGGAGAGGTCAGAGAGACCCAGTACTTC
-	TRBD1	TRBJ2-1	13	TRBV5-6	CASSLGQGHEQFF	TGTGCCAGCAGCCTGGGACAGGGGCACGAGCAGTTCTTC
-	TRBD1	TRBJ2-7	13	TRBV18	CASSPPTGSEQYF	TGTGCCAGCTCACCACCGACAGGGAGCGAGCAGTACTTC
-	-	TRBJ2-7	15	TRBV19	CASSFLAGYSYEQYF	TGTGCCAGTAGTTTTCTAGCCGGCTACAGCTACGAGCAGTACTTC
-	TRBD1	TRBJ2-2	16	TRBV5-4	CASSFWTGVNTGELFF	TGTGCCAGCAGTTTTTGGACAGGGGTGAACACCGGGGAGCTGTTTTTT
-	TRBD1	TRBJ1-6	16	TRBV27	CASSLLWDRASETLHF	TGTGCCAGCAGTTTATTATGGGACAGGGCGAGTGAGACCCTCCACTTT
once	-	TRBJ2-3	15	TRBV27	CASGSFRSSTDTQYF	TGTGCCAGCGGTTCGTTTCGTTCTAGCACAGATACGCAGTATTTT
-	-	TRBJ2-7	14	TRBV5-5	CASSLLAVTYEQYF	TGTGCCAGCAGCTTGTTGGCGGTTACTTACGAGCAGTACTTC
-	-	TRBJ1-1	14	TRBV4-2	CASNSGGMNTEAFF	TGTGCCAGCAACAGTGGGGGGATGAACACTGAAGCTTTCTTT
-	TRBD1	TRBJ1-5	18	TRBV4-1	CASSQDYWNQGVDQPQHF	TGCGCCAGCAGCCAAGATTACTGGAATCAGGGGGTGGATCAGCCCCAGCATTTT
-	TRBD2	TRBJ2-2	18	TRBV7-3	CASSPGALAGGNTGELFF	TGTGCCAGCAGCCCGGGCGCGTTAGCGGGGGGGAACACCGGGGAGCTGTTTTTT
-	TRBD1	TRBJ2-6	18	TRBV4-1	CASSQAGTGLSGANVLTF	TGCGCCAGCAGCCAGGCCGGGACAGGGTTGTCTGGGGCCAACGTCCTGACTTTC
-	-	TRBJ2-6	16	TRBV3-1/TRBV3-2	CASSSGHFSGANVLTF	TGTGCCAGCAGCTCCGGACATTTCTCTGGGGCCAACGTCCTGACTTTC
-	-	TRBJ1-1	13	TRBV25-1	CASSERGDTEAFF	TGTGCCAGCAGTGAGAGGGGTGACACTGAAGCTTTCTTT
-	-	TRBJ2-2	14	TRBV19	CASTGAPGTGELFF	TGTGCCAGTACCGGGGCCCCGGGCACCGGGGAGCTGTTTTTT
-	-	TRBJ2-3	13	TRBV12-3/TRBV12-4	CASKRASTDTQYF	TGTGCCAGCAAGCGGGCTAGCACAGATACGCAGTATTTT
-	-	TRBJ2-3	15	TRBV19	CASSTMGRITDTQYF	TGTGCCAGTAGTACCATGGGACGGATCACAGATACGCAGTATTTT
-	-	TRBJ2-7	14	TRBV5-5	CASSFDPVRYEQYF	TGTGCCAGCAGCTTTGACCCCGTCAGATACGAGCAGTACTTC
-	-	TRBJ1-1	13	TRBV7-2	CASSLNRVPEAFF	TGTGCCAGCAGCCTTAACAGGGTCCCTGAAGCTTTCTTT
-	TRBD2	TRBJ2-1	16	TRBV5-6	CASSLEAGVSYNEQFF	TGTGCCAGCAGCTTGGAGGCGGGGGTGAGCTACAATGAGCAGTTCTTC
-	-	TRBJ2-3	14	TRBV19	CAAGRGHPGDTQYF	TGTGCCGCTGGGCGGGGGCACCCGGGGGATACGCAGTATTTT
-	-	TRBJ1-2	12	TRBV10-2	CASSGGSYGYTF	TGCGCCAGCAGTGGCGGAAGTTATGGCTACACCTTC
-	TRBD2	TRBJ2-7	15	TRBV28	CASGRATSGTYEQYF	TGTGCCAGCGGCAGGGCAACTAGCGGAACCTACGAGCAGTACTTC
-	-	TRBJ1-2	15	TRBV3-1/TRBV3-2	CASSQAVTSSHGYTF	TGTGCCAGCAGCCAAGCCGTCACCTCATCGCATGGCTACACCTTC
-	-	TRBJ2-1	15	TRBV5-1	CASSFASGADNEQFF	TGCGCCAGCAGCTTTGCTTCGGGAGCCGACAATGAGCAGTTCTTC
-	-	TRBJ1-5	14	TRBV6-5	CASNRVNSNQPQHF	TGTGCCAGCAACAGGGTGAATAGCAATCAGCCCCAGCATTTT
-	-	TRBJ1-4	14	TRBV7-2	CASSYQIWGEKLFF	TGTGCCAGCAGCTACCAGATCTGGGGAGAAAAACTGTTTTTT
-	-	TRBJ2-3	15	TRBV7-8	CASSLEWRNRDTQYF	TGTGCCAGCAGCTTAGAATGGAGGAATCGAGATACGCAGTATTTT
-	-	TRBJ1-2	15	TRBV5-1	CASSLNPRGMYGYTF	TGCGCCAGCAGCTTGAATCCCAGGGGAATGTATGGCTACACCTTC
-	-	TRBJ1-1	15	TRBV29-1	CSATIVTGRNTEAFF	TGCAGCGCCACAATAGTTACAGGGCGGAACACTGAAGCTTTCTTT
once	TRBD2	TRBJ2-1	14	TRBV2	CASGQSSGGREQFF	TGTGCCAGCGGTCAGTCTAGCGGGGGTCGTGAGCAGTTCTTC
-	-	TRBJ1-2	13	TRBV29-1	CSVIVQGWYGYTF	TGCAGCGTTATTGTACAGGGATGGTATGGCTACACCTTC
-	TRBD1	TRBJ2-5	14	TRBV5-1	CASSLATGIETQYF	TGCGCCAGCAGCTTGGCGACAGGGATTGAGACCCAGTACTTC
-	-	TRBJ2-7	14	TRBV27	CASSSRQGGYEQYF	TGTGCCAGCAGTTCTAGACAGGGAGGTTACGAGCAGTACTTC
once	-	TRBJ2-5	19	TRBV6-1	CASSEALPGGAGGGGTQYF	TGTGCCAGCAGTGAAGCGCTCCCAGGGGGCGCGGGGGGAGGAGGGACCCAGTACTTC
-	TRBD2	TRBJ2-5	16	TRBV6-5	CASSYSGLAGAETQYF	TGTGCCAGCAGTTACTCGGGACTAGCGGGGGCAGAGACCCAGTACTTC
-	-	TRBJ2-5	14	TRBV6-5	CASSFARGQETQYF	TGTGCCAGCAGTTTTGCTAGGGGGCAAGAGACCCAGTACTTC
-	-	TRBJ2-3	14	TRBV7-8	CASSLGQRTDTQYF	TGTGCCAGCAGCTTAGGACAGCGCACAGATACGCAGTATTTT
once	TRBD1	TRBJ1-2	14	TRBV2	CASIGQGTPYGYTF	TGTGCCAGCATCGGACAGGGAACCCCCTATGGCTACACCTTC
-	TRBD1	TRBJ1-1	12	TRBV15	CATSYRDREAFF	TGTGCCACCAGCTACCGGGACAGAGAAGCTTTCTTT
-	-	TRBJ2-5	13	TRBV3-1/TRBV3-2	CASRGGWQETQYF	TGTGCCAGCAGGGGGGGTTGGCAAGAGACCCAGTACTTC
-	-	TRBJ2-7	15	TRBV5-6	CASSLSGTKAYEQYF	TGTGCCAGCAGCTTGTCGGGCACTAAGGCGTACGAGCAGTACTTC
-	-	TRBJ2-7	15	TRBV9	CASSVRDISSYEQYF	TGTGCCAGCAGCGTCCGGGACATAAGCTCCTACGAGCAGTACTTC
-	TRBD1	TRBJ1-1	13	TRBV5-6	CASKSGQGTEAFF	TGTGCCAGCAAGTCCGGACAGGGCACTGAAGCTTTCTTT
-	-	TRBJ1-6	15	TRBV5-6	CASSGEGSYNSPLHF	TGTGCCAGCAGCGGGGAGGGCTCCTATAATTCACCCCTCCACTTT
-	-	TRBJ2-7	10	TRBV21-1	CASRGGEQYF	TGTGCCAGCAGGGGGGGCGAGCAGTACTTC